What follows are 5 T cell receptor beta chains derived from one specimen sequenced in a study of blood T cell repertoires in COVID-19. Clones were read by immunoSEQ multiplex PCR, and TCRdb kept only the in-frame ones, dropping some. This sample carries some 210,000 clones, about 88% of them seen once, and the ten largest clones take around 5.9%. Sequenced material: peripheral blood. The origin of the receptors is a woman aged 40-49 years who had recovered from COVID-19.

The chain recombines TRBV3-1 (or the pseudogene TRBV3-2) with TRBJ1-2, with TRBD1 identical over 9 bases. The CDR3 is 15 residues long. With V trimmed by 6 bases and J by 4 bases, 9 bases remained unmatched. CDR1 and CDR2 (germline): LGHDT, YNNKEL (reference sequence). CDR3 sequence reads: CASRQQGAGGYGYTF. CDR3 bases: TGTGCCAGCAGGCAACAGGGGGCGGGTGGCTATGGCTACACCTTC.

V is TRBV6-5 and J is TRBJ1-1, with D hard to call. Trimming left V 2 bases short and J 10 bases short, with 14 bases between. Per germline, CDR1 MNHEY and CDR2 SVGAGI. This CDR3 contains 13 residues. CDR3 sequence reads: CASSYTSRALAFF. The CDR3 nucleotides read TGTGCCAGCAGTTACACGTCGAGGGCACTAGCTTTCTTT.

The count of this clone is one. V and J are TRBV19 and TRBJ1-1; D might be TRBD1 (5 bases). The CDR3 is made up of 14 amino acids. Germline CDR1 is LNHDA and CDR2 is SQIVND (reference sequence). V lost 8 bases to trimming and J lost 10 bases, with 23 bases between them. The CDR3: CASRPAGLTTGAFF. CDR3 bases: TGTGCCAGTCGCCCTGCGGGGCTGACCACGGGAGCTTTCTTT.

The genes are TRBV4-2 and TRBJ2-7; perhaps TRBD2 as D (5 bases). The germline V and J ends were trimmed by 4 bases and 5 bases, with 12 bases remaining between them. Germline-derived CDR1 and CDR2 are LGHNA and YNFKEQ. This CDR3 contains 13 residues. The CDR3 sequence is CASSRETRDEQYF. The CDR3 coding sequence is TGTGCCAGCAGCCGAGAAACTAGGGACGAGCAGTACTTC.

The V call is TRBV11-2, the J call TRBJ2-3; 8 nucleotides agree with TRBD2. Unmatched junction bases numbered 19, after V lost 5 bases and J lost 6 bases. The CDR3 has 18 residues. Per germline, CDR1 SGHAT and CDR2 FQNNGV. The CDR3 nucleotides are TGTGCCAGCAGCATCTACGCTGGACTAGCCCATAGGCGGGATACGCAGTATTTT. This encodes CASSIYAGLAHRRDTQYF.